This record concerns one T cell receptor (beta chain) sequence. Its specificity is unknown. This CDR3 has 13 residues. After removal of 6 bases from V and 7 bases from J, the junction contained 9 bases not matched to a gene. Germline assignment: CDR1 SGDLS and CDR2 YYNGEE. This sample is part of a study of shared clonotypes between healthy human individuals. Study conclusions and caveats: Between a few donors, naive CD4 clonotypes were shared at a level of roughly 5.5%.

This table comes from immunoSEQ multiplex PCR, and its TCRdb copy is limited to in-frame clones, with some not included. The sample has about a million clones, around 77% seen once. The chain links TRBV9 to TRBJ2-7; 8 bases line up with TRBD2. Sequences were obtained from memory CD4+ T cells from PBMCs. Subset specified: CD45RA-negative fraction. The TCR originated in a man between 18 and 29 years old in good health. Some clones in this sample may be carry-over from other donors' samples. CDR3 sequence: CASNPAGGWEQYF. The DNA for the CDR3 is TGTGCCAGCAATCCCGCGGGGGGTTGGGAGCAGTACTTC. The variable domain in full, completed from reference TRBV9 and TRBJ2-7, reads DSGVTQTPKHLITATGQRVTLRCSPRSGDLSVYWYQQSLDQGLQFLIQYYNGEERAKGNILERFSAQQFPDLHSELNLSSLELGDSALYFCASNPAGGWEQYFGPGTRLTVT.